The source of this T cell receptor (beta chain) is a study of blood T cells in healthy people across ages. Caucasian, healthy and from Russia, the donors were aged between about 6 and 100. Extraction of total RNA produced a minimum of 5 micrograms from each sample. The CDR3 runs 15 residues. Germline CDR1 and CDR2: LGHDT and YNNKEL (reference sequence). With 1 base removed from V and 6 bases from J, the gap between germline ends came to 14 bases. A second about 6 to 12 cycle PCR used barcoded and J-beta primers. A single record per CDR3 protein comes from TCRdb applying MiXCR to the 5' RACE reads. The sample includes about 970,000 distinct CDR3 sequences, just over 50% of them seen just once.

The chain has TRBV3-1 and TRBJ2-3; a possible D gene is TRBD2 (6 bases). The sample was blood. The receptor's source is a woman in her sixties or seventies in good health. The CDR3 nucleotides are TGTGCCAGCAGCCAAGGGGACTTAAGGTCCGATACGCAGTATTTT. It specifies CASSQGDLRSDTQYF.